The source of this T cell receptor (beta chain) is a study of T cell responses to AZD1222 COVID-19 vaccine. Study conclusions and caveats: Spike was spanned by vaccine-associated CD4 TCRs, with dominance at 160-218 and 743-854. Among AZD1222 vaccinees, only 5 or 6 were seropositive at baseline.

On this clone: The target antigen is unknown.

Sequencing used immunoSEQ multiplex PCR; TCRdb keeps in-frame clones, though not all of them. This sample yields 80,000 to 100,000 clones, of which approximately 94% are seen a single time; about 13% belongs to the top ten. Looked up from germline, CDR1 is MDHEN and CDR2 is SYDVKM. CDR3 length: 12 amino acids. Between the trimmed V and J ends, which lost 10 bases and 9 bases, there was a span of 15 bases. The genes are TRBV28 and TRBJ1-4; D remains ambiguous. The input for sequencing was peripheral blood, taken on day 0 of AZD1222 vaccination. This TCR was sampled from an adult in good health. The CDR3 DNA reads TGTGCCATCGGGTGGAGGAATCAAAAACTGTTTTTT. As protein: CAIGWRNQKLFF.